This T cell receptor (beta chain) was captured in a study of shared clonotypes between healthy human individuals. Across the whole study: Each donor contributed plates that comprised three CD4 naive, three CD4 memory, two CD8 naive and one CD8 memory.

Assay used: immunoSEQ multiplex PCR; TCRdb lists only in-frame clones, some missing. Among roughly 2 million clones listed, 95% were seen once. CDR3 length: 12 residues. The germline gives CDR1 SQVTM, CDR2 ANQGSEA. The V and J ends lost 4 bases and 4 bases respectively, with 10 bases between them. The sequence derives from a young man in good health. The sequenced material came from naive CD4+ T cells sorted from blood. This sample's subset: CD45RA+ positively selected. The gene calls are TRBV29-1 and TRBJ1-2; D is unclear. The CDR3 spells CSVASGGYGYTF. The CDR3 DNA reads TGCAGCGTTGCCTCAGGAGGCTATGGCTACACCTTC. The whole variable domain, remainder taken from reference TRBV29-1 and TRBJ1-2, is SAVISQKPSRDICQRGTSLTIQCQVDSQVTMMFWYRQQPGQSLTLIATANQGSEATYESGFVIDKFPISRPNLTFSTLTVSNMSPEDSSIYLCSVASGGYGYTFGSGTRLTVV.